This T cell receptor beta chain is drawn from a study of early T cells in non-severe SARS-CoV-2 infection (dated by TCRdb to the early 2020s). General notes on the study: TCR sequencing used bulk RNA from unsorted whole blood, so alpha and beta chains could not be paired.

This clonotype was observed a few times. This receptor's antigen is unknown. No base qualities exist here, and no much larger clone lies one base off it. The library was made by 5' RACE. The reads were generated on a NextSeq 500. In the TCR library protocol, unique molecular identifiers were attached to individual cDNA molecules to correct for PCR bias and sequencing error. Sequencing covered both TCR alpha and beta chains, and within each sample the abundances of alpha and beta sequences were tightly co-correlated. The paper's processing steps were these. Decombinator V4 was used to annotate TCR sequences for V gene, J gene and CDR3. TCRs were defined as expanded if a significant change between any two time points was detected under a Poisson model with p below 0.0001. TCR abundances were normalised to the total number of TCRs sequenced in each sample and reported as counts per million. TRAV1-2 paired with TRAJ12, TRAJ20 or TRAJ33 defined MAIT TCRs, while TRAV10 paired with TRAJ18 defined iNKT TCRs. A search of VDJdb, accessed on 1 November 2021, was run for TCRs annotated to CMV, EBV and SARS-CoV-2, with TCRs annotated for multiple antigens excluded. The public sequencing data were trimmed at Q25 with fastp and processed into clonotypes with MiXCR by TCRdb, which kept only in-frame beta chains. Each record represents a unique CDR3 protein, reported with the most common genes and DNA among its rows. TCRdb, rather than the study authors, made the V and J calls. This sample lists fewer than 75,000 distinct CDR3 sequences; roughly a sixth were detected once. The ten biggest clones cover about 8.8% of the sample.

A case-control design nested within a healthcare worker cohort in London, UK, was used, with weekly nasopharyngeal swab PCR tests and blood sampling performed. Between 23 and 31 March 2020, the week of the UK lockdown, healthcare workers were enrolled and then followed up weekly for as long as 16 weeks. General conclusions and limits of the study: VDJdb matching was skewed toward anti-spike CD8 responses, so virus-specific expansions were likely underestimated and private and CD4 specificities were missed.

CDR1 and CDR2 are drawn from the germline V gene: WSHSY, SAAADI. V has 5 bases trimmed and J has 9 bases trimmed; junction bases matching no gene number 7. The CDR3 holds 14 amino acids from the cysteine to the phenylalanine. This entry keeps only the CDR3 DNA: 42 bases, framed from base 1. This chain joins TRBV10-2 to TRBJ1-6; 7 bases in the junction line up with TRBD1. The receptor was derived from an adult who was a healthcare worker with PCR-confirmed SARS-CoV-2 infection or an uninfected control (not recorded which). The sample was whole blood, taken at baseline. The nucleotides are TGCGCCAGCAGTACAGGGGATGTCGCTTCACCCCTCCACTTT. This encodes CASSTGDVASPLHF.